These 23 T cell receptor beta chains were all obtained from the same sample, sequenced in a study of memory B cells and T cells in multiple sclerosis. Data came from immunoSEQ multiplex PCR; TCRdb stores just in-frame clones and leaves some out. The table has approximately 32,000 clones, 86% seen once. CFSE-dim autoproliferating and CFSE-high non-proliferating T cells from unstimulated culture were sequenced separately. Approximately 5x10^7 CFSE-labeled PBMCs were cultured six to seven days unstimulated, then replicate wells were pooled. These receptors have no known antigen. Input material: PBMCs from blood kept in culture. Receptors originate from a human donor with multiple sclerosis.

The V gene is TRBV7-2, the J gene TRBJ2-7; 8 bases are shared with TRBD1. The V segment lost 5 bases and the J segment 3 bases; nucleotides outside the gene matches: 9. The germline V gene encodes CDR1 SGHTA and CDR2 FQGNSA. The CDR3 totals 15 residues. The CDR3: CASSVTGERSYEQYF. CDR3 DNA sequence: TGTGCCAGCAGCGTGACAGGGGAGAGGAGCTACGAGCAGTACTTC. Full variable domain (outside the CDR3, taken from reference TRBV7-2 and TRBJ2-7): GAGVSQSPSNKVTEKGKDVELRCDPISGHTALYWYRQSLGQGLEFLIYFQGNSAPDKSGLPSDRFSAERTGGSVSTLTIQRTQQEDSAVYLCASSVTGERSYEQYFGPGTRLTVT.

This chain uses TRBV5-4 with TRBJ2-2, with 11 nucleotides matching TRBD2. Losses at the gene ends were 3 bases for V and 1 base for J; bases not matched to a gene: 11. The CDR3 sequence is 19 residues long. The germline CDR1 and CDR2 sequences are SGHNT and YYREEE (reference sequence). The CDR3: CASSSPGLAALGNTGELFF. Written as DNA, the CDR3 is TGTGCCAGCAGCTCACCGGGACTAGCGGCTTTAGGGAACACCGGGGAGCTGTTTTTT.

CDR3 sequence (DNA): TGTGCCAGCAGTTCGGACAGGAACTATGGCTACACCTTC. This sequence encodes CASSSDRNYGYTF. This sequence joins TRBV28 and TRBJ1-2; 7 nucleotides line up with TRBD1. V gave up 4 bases and J gave up 2 bases; unmatched junction bases: 1. CDR1 and CDR2 from the germline V gene are MDHEN and SYDVKM. The CDR3 sequence is 13 residues long.

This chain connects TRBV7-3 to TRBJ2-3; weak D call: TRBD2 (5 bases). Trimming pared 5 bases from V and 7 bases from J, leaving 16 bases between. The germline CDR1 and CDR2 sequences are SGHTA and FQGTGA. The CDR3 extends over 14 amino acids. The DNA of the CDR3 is TGTGCCAGCAGCCCTGGAGGTCTTCAGAATACGCAGTATTTT. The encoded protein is CASSPGGLQNTQYF.

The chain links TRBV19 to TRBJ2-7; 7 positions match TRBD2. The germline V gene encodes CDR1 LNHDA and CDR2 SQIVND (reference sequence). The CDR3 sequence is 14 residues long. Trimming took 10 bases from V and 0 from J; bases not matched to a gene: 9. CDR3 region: CATTLGGSSYEQYF. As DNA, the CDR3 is TGTGCCACCACACTGGGGGGGAGCTCCTACGAGCAGTACTTC.

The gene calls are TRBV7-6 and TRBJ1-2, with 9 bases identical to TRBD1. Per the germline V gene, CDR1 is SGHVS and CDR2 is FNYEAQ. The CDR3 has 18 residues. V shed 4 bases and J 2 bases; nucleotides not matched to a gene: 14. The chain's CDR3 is CASSSFSDRGEGNYGYTF. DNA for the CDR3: TGTGCCAGCAGCTCCTTCTCGGACAGGGGAGAGGGGAACTATGGCTACACCTTC.

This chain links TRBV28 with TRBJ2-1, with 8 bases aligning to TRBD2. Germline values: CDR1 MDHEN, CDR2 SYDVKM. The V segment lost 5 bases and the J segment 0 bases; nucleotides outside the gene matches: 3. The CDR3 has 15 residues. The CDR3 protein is CASSAGTSSYNEQFF. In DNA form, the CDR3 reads TGTGCCAGCAGTGCCGGGACTAGCTCCTACAATGAGCAGTTCTTC.

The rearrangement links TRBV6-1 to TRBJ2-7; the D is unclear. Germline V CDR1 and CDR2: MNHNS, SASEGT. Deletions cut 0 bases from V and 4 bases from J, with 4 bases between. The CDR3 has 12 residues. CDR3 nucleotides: TGTGCCAGCAGTGAAGCGGGTTACGAGCAGTACTTC. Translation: CASSEAGYEQYF.

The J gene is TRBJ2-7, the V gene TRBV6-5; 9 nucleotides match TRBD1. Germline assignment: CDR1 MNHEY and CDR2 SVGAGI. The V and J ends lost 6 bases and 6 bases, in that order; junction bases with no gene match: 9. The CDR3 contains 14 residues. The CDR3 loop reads CASSSDRGKGEQYF. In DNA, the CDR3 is TGTGCCAGCAGCTCCGACAGGGGGAAGGGCGAGCAGTACTTC.

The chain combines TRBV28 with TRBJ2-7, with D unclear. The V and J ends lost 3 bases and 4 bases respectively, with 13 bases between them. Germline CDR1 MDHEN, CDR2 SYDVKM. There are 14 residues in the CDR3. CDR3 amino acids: CASSFVLLGYEQYF. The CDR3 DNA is TGTGCCAGCAGTTTTGTACTACTCGGATACGAGCAGTACTTC.

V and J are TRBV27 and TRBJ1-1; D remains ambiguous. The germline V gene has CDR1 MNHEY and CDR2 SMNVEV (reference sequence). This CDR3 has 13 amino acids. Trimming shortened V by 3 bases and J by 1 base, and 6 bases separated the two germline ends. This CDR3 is CASSFQSNTEAFF. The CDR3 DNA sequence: TGTGCCAGCAGTTTTCAGTCGAACACTGAAGCTTTCTTT.

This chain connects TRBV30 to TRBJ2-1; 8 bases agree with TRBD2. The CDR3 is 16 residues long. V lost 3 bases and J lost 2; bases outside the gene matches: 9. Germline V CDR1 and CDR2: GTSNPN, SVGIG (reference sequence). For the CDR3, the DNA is TGTGCCTGGAGCCGACCTAGCGGGCCTACCTACAATGAGCAGTTCTTC. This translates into CAWSRPSGPTYNEQFF.

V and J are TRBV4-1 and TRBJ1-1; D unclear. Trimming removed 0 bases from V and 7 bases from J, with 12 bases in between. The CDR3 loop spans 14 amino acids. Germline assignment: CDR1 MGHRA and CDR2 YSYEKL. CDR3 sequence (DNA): TGCGCCAGCAGCCAAGAGCGGGCAGCATTTGAAGCTTTCTTT. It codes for CASSQERAAFEAFF.

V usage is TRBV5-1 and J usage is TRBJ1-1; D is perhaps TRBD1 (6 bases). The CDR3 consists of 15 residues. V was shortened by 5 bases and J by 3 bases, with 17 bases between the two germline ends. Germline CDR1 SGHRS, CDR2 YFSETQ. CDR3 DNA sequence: TGCGCCAGCAGGGTCGTAGGGGGGAGGGACACTGAAGCTTTCTTT. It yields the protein CASRVVGGRDTEAFF.

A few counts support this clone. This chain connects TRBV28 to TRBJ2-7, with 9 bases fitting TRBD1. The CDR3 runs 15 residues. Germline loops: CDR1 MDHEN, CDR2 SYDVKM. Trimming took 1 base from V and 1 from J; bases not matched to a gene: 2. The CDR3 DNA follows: TGTGCCAGCAGTTTATCAGGGACAGGGTCCTACGAGCAGTACTTC. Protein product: CASSLSGTGSYEQYF.

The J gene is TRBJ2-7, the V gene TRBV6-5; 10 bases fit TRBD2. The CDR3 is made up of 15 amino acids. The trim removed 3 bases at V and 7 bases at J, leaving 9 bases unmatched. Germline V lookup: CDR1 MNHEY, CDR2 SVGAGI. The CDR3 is CASSYASGGSQEQYF. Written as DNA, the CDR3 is TGTGCCAGCAGTTATGCTAGCGGGGGATCCCAGGAGCAGTACTTC.

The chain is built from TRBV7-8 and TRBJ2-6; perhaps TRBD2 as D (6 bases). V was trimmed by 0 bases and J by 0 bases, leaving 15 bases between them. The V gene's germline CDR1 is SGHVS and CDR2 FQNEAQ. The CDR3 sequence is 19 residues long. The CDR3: CASSLAEGGPRSGANVLTF. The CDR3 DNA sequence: TGTGCCAGCAGCTTAGCGGAGGGAGGACCGCGCTCTGGGGCCAACGTCCTGACTTTC.

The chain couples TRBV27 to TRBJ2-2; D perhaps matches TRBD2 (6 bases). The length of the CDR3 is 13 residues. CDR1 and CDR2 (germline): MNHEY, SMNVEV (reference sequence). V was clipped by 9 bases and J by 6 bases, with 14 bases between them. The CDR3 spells CASMGGSSGELFF. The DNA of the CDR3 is TGTGCCAGTATGGGAGGATCGTCCGGGGAGCTGTTTTTT.

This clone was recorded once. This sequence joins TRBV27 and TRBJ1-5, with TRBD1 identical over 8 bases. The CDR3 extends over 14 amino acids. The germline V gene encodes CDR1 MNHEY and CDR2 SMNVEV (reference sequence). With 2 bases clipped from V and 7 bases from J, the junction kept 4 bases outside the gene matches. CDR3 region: CASSLQGAGQPQHF. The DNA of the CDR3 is TGTGCCAGCAGTTTACAGGGGGCAGGACAGCCCCAGCATTTT.

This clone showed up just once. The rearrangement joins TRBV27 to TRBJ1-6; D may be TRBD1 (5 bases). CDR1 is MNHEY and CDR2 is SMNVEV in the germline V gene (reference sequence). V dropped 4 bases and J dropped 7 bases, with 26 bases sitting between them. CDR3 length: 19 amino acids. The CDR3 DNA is TGTGCCAGCAGTTCCCCAGGGCCCCAGTTTCCCGGCCCAAATTCACCCCTCCACTTT. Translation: CASSSPGPQFPGPNSPLHF.

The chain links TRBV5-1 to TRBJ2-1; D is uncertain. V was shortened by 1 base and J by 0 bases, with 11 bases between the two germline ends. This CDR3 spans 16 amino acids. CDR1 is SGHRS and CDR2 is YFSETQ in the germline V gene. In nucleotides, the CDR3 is TGCGCCAGCAGCTTGTACGGAGTAAGCTCCTACAATGAGCAGTTCTTC. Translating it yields CASSLYGVSSYNEQFF.

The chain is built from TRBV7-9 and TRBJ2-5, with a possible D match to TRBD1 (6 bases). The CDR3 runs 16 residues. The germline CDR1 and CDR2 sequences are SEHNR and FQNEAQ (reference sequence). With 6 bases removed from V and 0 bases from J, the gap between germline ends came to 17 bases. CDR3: CASSPRGGVYQETQYF. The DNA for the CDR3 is TGTGCCAGCAGTCCTAGAGGGGGAGTGTACCAAGAGACCCAGTACTTC.

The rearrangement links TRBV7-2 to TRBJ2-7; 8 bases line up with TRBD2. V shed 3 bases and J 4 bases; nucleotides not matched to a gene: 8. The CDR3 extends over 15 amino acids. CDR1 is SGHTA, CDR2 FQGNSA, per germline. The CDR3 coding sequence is TGTGCCAGCAGCTTCGTTCCCAGCGGGGGATACGAGCAGTACTTC. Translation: CASSFVPSGGYEQYF.